This TCR beta chain stems from a study of blood T cell repertoires in COVID-19. Study details: Sites in the United States, Italy and Spain provided acute and convalescent COVID-19 samples. Sources were T cells, B-cell-depleted T cells, or PBMCs; the material itself was cDNA or gDNA.

As processed by the authors: Amplification with reference gene primers provided the estimates of nucleated cell counts. Only in-frame clones appear in the TCRdb table, and some are missing; sequencing was by immunoSEQ multiplex PCR. The V and J calls and clone size were taken over from that table, and D and trimming were inferred from the DNA. The sample lists 60,000 to 90,000 clones, 70% to 85% occurring once. With V trimmed by 5 bases and J by 7 bases, 8 bases remained unmatched. This CDR3 is 14 amino acids long. Germline loops: CDR1 SGHAT, CDR2 FQNNGV. This clonotype originated in a woman aged 45 to 65 with acute or convalescent COVID-19. The rearrangement links TRBV11-2 to TRBJ1-2, with TRBD1 matching 9 bases. Sequencing used peripheral blood. The CDR3 is CASSPTGGDGGYTF. The CDR3 DNA follows: TGTGCCAGCAGCCCTACAGGGGGCGACGGTGGCTACACCTTC.